This T cell receptor (beta chain) was obtained from a study of cytomegalovirus exposure and HLA in healthy donors. This clone appeared a single time. Method: immunoSEQ multiplex PCR; TCRdb's copy keeps in-frame clones and lacks some. The sample has about 160,000 clones, around 96% seen once; the top ten hold roughly 0.83%. Sequenced sample: PBMCs. This TCR was sampled from a woman between 18 and 29 years old in good health and CMV-seronegative.

CDR3 in amino acids: CASSTGTTLYSGEQYF. The DNA of the CDR3 is TGTGCCAGCAGCACAGGGACTACCCTTTATTCGGGCGAGCAGTACTTC. The chain carries TRBV11-2 and TRBJ2-7; maybe TRBD2 (7 bases). The length of the CDR3 is 16 residues. The germline V gene has CDR1 SGHAT and CDR2 FQNNGV. V lost 5 bases and J lost 6, with 23 bases in between.